One and the same sample provided the 20 T cell receptor beta chains below, sequenced in a study of beta chain features in type 1 diabetes listed by TCRdb under 2018. Library prep was done by the immunoSEQ multiplex PCR assay. All of the isolated RNA was reverse transcribed with the High Capacity cDNA Reverse Transcription Kit, so expressed TCRB transcripts were sequenced. Sourced from immuneACCESS, this table was stored by TCRdb with only in-frame sequences that have V and J called. A share of the clones is absent; for the studies checked, an unresolved V gene accounts for under half, and the remainder has no known explanation. This sample is represented by 200,000 to 250,000 clones; roughly 70% of them were singletons. Together, the top ten hold about 0.05% of the sample. Material: naive CD4+ T cells from blood. The cell subset or site label of this sample denotes: true naive CD4+ T cells. The receptors here all came from a man aged 25-45 years in good health.

V is TRBV30 and J is TRBJ2-1; D not resolved. Germline CDR1 is GTSNPN and CDR2 is SVGIG (reference sequence). CDR3 size: 13 residues. Deletions cut 5 bases from V and 3 bases from J, with 11 bases between. The CDR3 region is CAWLDLNYNEQFF. CDR3 nucleotides: TGTGCCTGGCTAGACTTAAACTACAATGAGCAGTTCTTC. The full variable domain, with the rest looked up from reference TRBV30 and TRBJ2-1, is SQTIHQWPATLVQPVGSPLSLECTVEGTSNPNLYWYRQAAGRGLQLLFYSVGIGQISSEVPQNLSASRPQDRQFILSSKKLLLSDSGFYLCAWLDLNYNEQFFGPGTRLTVL.

In this sample, this clone turned up once. The V gene is TRBV30, the J gene TRBJ1-3; D gene unclear. The CDR3 sequence is 13 residues long. With 0 bases removed from V and 5 bases from J, the gap between germline ends came to 8 bases. Germline-derived CDR1 and CDR2 are GTSNPN and SVGIG (reference sequence). This CDR3 is CAWSVDLRNTIYF. The CDR3 DNA is TGTGCCTGGAGTGTCGACCTCCGAAACACCATATATTTT.

The chain is built from TRBV7-2 and TRBJ2-1; no clear D gene. The CDR3 consists of 12 residues. Per the germline V gene, CDR1 is SGHTA and CDR2 is FQGNSA. V was pared by 3 bases and J by 8 bases, with 8 bases between. CDR3 bases: TGTGCCAGCAGCTTGGTTCTCCATGAGCAGTTCTTC. Translating gives CASSLVLHEQFF.

The gene calls are TRBV30 and TRBJ1-1; D ambiguous. The ends were cut back, 0 bases at V and 11 bases at J, with 13 bases in the middle. This CDR3 contains 12 residues. From germline, CDR1 is GTSNPN and CDR2 SVGIG (reference sequence). The CDR3 region is CAWSVLKGKAFF. Here the CDR3 DNA reads TGTGCCTGGAGTGTACTTAAAGGGAAGGCTTTCTTT.

The chain employs TRBV6-5 and TRBJ2-5, with 11 bases aligning to TRBD2. V dropped 8 bases and J dropped 2; count of bases not matched to a gene: 7. CDR3 length: 15 residues. Germline V CDR1 and CDR2: MNHEY, SVGAGI. This CDR3 is CASEAGTSGQETQYF. Here the CDR3 DNA reads TGTGCCAGCGAAGCCGGGACTAGCGGTCAAGAGACCCAGTACTTC.

The chain couples TRBV9 to TRBJ2-7, with D possibly called TRBD1 or TRBD2 (5 bases each). The V gene's germline CDR1 is SGDLS and CDR2 YYNGEE. V was pared by 7 bases and J by 0 bases, with 8 bases between. This CDR3 has 12 amino acids. The CDR3 region has the DNA TGTGCCAGCGGGGACCCCTCCTACGAGCAGTACTTC. As protein: CASGDPSYEQYF.

The chain couples TRBV7-2 to TRBJ2-7; D not certain. Trimming took off 5 bases at V and 2 bases at J, with 4 bases between the two ends. Germline loops: CDR1 SGHTA, CDR2 FQGNSA. The CDR3 sequence is 11 residues long. The CDR3 DNA sequence: TGTGCCAGCAGCGCAACCTACGAGCAGTACTTC. Translated, it gives CASSATYEQYF.

This clone appeared a few times. The chain has TRBV7-2 and TRBJ1-6, with TRBD1 identical over 9 bases. The CDR3 length is 15 residues. The ends lost 4 bases at V and 10 bases at J; junction bases unmatched: 8. Germline V gene sequence: CDR1 SGHTA, CDR2 FQGNSA. In nucleotides, the CDR3 is TGTGCCAGCAGCTGGACCGATACAGGGGGCTCACCCCTCCACTTT. Its translation is CASSWTDTGGSPLHF.

This chain uses TRBV11-2 with TRBJ2-1; D is unresolved. V lost 4 bases and J 10 bases, leaving 14 bases between the germline ends. The length of the CDR3 is 13 residues. Germline V gene sequence: CDR1 SGHAT, CDR2 FQNNGV. Here the CDR3 DNA reads TGTGCCAGCAGCTACCCACCGAGATGGGAGCAGTTCTTC. This encodes CASSYPPRWEQFF.

The V gene is TRBV2, the J gene TRBJ1-6; D might be TRBD1 (6 bases). Trimming left V 1 base short and J 7 bases short, with 14 bases between. This CDR3 is 16 amino acids long. The germline V gene has CDR1 SNHLY and CDR2 FYNNEI. The CDR3 loop reads CASSEGQGPRNSPLHF. The DNA of the CDR3 is TGTGCCAGCAGTGAAGGCCAGGGGCCGCGGAATTCACCCCTCCACTTT.

V and J are TRBV4-3 and TRBJ2-7, with 13 bases lining up with TRBD2. CDR3 length: 15 residues. Germline CDR1 is LGHNA and CDR2 is YSLEER. The V gene end was trimmed by 4 bases and the J gene end by 4 bases; junction bases not matched to a gene: 4. The CDR3 loop reads CASSRGLAGVYEQYF. In DNA form, the CDR3 reads TGCGCCAGCAGCCGAGGACTAGCGGGAGTGTACGAGCAGTACTTC.

The V call is TRBV18, the J call TRBJ2-1; D may be TRBD1 (6 bases). The V end lost 2 bases, the J end lost 5 bases, and 19 bases lay between the germline ends. The CDR3 runs to 17 residues. The germline CDR1 and CDR2 sequences are KGHSH and LQKENI. The CDR3 loop reads CASSPGSRGAVHNEQFF. CDR3 bases: TGTGCCAGCTCACCAGGTTCCAGGGGCGCGGTACACAATGAGCAGTTCTTC.

This clone has a single count. This chain links TRBV2 with TRBJ2-7; tentative D call: TRBD1 (6 bases). The CDR3 totals 15 residues. CDR1 is SNHLY, CDR2 FYNNEI, per germline. V dropped 0 bases and J dropped 7 bases, with 16 bases sitting between them. CDR3 sequence: CASSEAIGQRVEQYF. The DNA for the CDR3 is TGTGCCAGCAGTGAAGCTATTGGACAGAGAGTTGAGCAGTACTTC.

The chain joins TRBV7-2 to TRBJ2-7; D unclear. Deletions cut 1 base from V and 5 bases from J, with 3 bases between. CDR3 length: 11 amino acids. Germline V gene sequence: CDR1 SGHTA, CDR2 FQGNSA. The DNA of the CDR3 is TGTGCCAGCAGCTTAGTCCACGAGCAGTACTTC. Protein product: CASSLVHEQYF.

A few counts support this clone. V and J are TRBV10-3 and TRBJ2-6; D remains unclear. Germline loops: CDR1 ENHRY, CDR2 SYGVKD. Trimming pared 11 bases from V and 2 bases from J, leaving 10 bases between. This CDR3 spans 13 amino acids. The chain's CDR3 is CAALVAGANVLTF. CDR3 DNA sequence: TGTGCCGCTCTGGTGGCTGGGGCCAACGTCCTGACTTTC.

This chain joins TRBV29-1 and TRBJ2-5; maybe TRBD2 (5 bases). The CDR3 contains 12 residues. Germline V gene data show CDR1 as SQVTM and CDR2 as ANQGSEA. V gave up 3 bases and J gave up 5 bases, with 10 bases separating them. The CDR3 loop reads CSVEREAETQYF. The CDR3 DNA reads as TGCAGCGTTGAGAGGGAAGCGGAGACCCAGTACTTC.

The chain carries TRBV29-1 and TRBJ2-2; no definite D call. V lost 4 bases to trimming and J lost 4 bases, with 7 bases between them. This CDR3 comprises 12 residues. From germline, CDR1 is SQVTM and CDR2 ANQGSEA. The CDR3 DNA follows: TGCAGCGTTGGGCATCTCACCGGGGAGCTGTTTTTT. It encodes CSVGHLTGELFF.

The V gene is TRBV6-6, the J gene TRBJ1-4; possible D gene TRBD1, 6 bases. V lost 5 bases and J lost 5, with 18 bases in between. CDR3 length: 16 amino acids. Germline-derived CDR1 and CDR2 are MNHNY and SVGAGI (reference sequence). The CDR3 region has the DNA TGTGCCAGCAGTCCAAGGGGGGGCGCGTTCAATGAAAAACTGTTTTTT. Its translation is CASSPRGGAFNEKLFF.

The gene calls are TRBV29-1 and TRBJ2-5, with D possibly being TRBD1 or TRBD2 (5 bases each). Germline CDR1 reads SQVTM; CDR2 reads ANQGSEA. The V gene lost 6 bases and the J gene lost 7 bases, with 24 bases spanning the gap. CDR3 length equals 15 residues. Here the CDR3 reads CSVEAAGTSKGTQYF. The CDR3 nucleotides read TGCAGCGTGGAGGCTGCCGGGACCTCGAAAGGGACCCAGTACTTC.

This rearrangement joins TRBV7-2 to TRBJ2-7; a possible D gene is TRBD1 (6 bases). The CDR3 has 14 residues. The V gene lost 5 bases and the J gene lost 4 bases, with 15 bases spanning the gap. Germline CDR1 SGHTA, CDR2 FQGNSA. The CDR3: CASSRSQGRYEQYF. DNA for the CDR3: TGTGCCAGCAGCCGATCACAGGGCCGGTACGAGCAGTACTTC.